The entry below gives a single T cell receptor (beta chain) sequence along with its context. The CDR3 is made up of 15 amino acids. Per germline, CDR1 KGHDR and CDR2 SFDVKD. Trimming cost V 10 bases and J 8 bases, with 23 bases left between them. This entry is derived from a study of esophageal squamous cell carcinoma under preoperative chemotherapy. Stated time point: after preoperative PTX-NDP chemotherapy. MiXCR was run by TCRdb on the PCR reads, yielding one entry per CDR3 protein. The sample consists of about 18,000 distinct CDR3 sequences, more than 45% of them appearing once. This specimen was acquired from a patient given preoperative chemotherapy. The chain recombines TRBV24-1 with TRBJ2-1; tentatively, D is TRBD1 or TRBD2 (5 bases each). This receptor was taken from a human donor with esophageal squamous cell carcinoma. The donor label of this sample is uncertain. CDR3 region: CATSDWGKKGHEQFF. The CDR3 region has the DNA TGTGCCACTAGCGACTGGGGGAAAAAGGGCCATGAGCAGTTCTTC.